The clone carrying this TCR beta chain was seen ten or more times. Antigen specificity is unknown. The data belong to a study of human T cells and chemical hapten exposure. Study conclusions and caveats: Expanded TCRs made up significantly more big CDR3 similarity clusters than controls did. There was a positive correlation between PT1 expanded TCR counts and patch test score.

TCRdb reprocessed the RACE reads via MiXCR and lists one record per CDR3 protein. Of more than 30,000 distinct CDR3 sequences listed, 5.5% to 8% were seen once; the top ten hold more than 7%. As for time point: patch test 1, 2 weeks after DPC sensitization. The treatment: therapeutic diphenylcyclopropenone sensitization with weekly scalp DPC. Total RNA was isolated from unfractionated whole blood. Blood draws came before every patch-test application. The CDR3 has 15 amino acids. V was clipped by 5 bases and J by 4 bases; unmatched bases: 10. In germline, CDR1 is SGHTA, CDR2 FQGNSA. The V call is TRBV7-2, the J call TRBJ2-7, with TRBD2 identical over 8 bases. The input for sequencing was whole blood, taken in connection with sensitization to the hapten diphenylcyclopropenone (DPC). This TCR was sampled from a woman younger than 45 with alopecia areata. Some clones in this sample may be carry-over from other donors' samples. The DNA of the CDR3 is TGTGCCAGCAGCAGCCTTGTAGCGGGGCGGTACGAGCAGTACTTC. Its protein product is CASSSLVAGRYEQYF.